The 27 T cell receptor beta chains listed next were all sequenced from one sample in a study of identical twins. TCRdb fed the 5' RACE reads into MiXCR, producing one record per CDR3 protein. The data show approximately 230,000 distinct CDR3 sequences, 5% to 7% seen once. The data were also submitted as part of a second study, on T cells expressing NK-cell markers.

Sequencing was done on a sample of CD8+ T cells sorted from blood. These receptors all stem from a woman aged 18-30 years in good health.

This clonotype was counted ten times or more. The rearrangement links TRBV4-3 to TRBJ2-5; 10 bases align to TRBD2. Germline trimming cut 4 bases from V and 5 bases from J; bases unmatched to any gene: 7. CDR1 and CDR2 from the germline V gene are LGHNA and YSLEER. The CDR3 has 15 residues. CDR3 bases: TGCGCCAGCAGCCCGCTAGCGGGAGTCAAGGAGACCCAGTACTTC. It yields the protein CASSPLAGVKETQYF.

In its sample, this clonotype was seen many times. The CDR3 DNA reads TGTGCCAGCAGCGACGGACGGTCCACAGATACGCAGTATTTT. Protein product: CASSDGRSTDTQYF. The chain combines TRBV3-1 with TRBJ2-3; D not certain. This CDR3 has 14 amino acids. Deletions cut 5 bases from V and 2 bases from J, with 11 bases between. Germline V gene lookup returns CDR1 LGHDT and CDR2 YNNKEL (reference sequence).

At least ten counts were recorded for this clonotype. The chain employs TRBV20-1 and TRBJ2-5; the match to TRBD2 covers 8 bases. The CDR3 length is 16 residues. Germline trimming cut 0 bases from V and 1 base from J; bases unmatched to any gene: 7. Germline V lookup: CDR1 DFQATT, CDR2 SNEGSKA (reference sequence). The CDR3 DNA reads TGCAGTGCTAGAGATCTCGGCGGGGGGCCCCAAGAGACCCAGTACTTC. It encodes CSARDLGGGPQETQYF.

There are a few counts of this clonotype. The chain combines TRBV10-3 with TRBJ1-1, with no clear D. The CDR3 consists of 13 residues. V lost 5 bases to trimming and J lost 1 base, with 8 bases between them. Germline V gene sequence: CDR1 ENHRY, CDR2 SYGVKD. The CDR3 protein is CAISSGQNTEAFF. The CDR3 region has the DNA TGTGCCATCAGTAGTGGGCAGAACACTGAAGCTTTCTTT.

Here the CDR3 DNA reads TGTGCCAGCAGCCCCCAGACTAGCGGGAGGTTCTTC. It is translated as CASSPQTSGRFF. The rearrangement uses TRBV13 and TRBJ2-1, with 12 nucleotides matching TRBD2. The CDR3 sequence is 12 residues long. The trim removed 5 bases at V and 15 bases at J, leaving 5 bases unmatched. Germline V CDR1 and CDR2: PRHDT, FYEKMQ (reference sequence).

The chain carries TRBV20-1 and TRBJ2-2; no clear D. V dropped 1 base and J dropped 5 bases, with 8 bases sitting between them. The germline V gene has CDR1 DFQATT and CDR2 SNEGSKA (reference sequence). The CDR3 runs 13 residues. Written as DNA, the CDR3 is TGCAGTGCTAGAGGCTTGAGTACCGGGGAGCTGTTTTTT. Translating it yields CSARGLSTGELFF.

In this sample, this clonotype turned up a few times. The chain's CDR3 is CASTGTANYGYTF. CDR3 DNA sequence: TGTGCCAGCACGGGGACAGCTAACTATGGCTACACCTTC. V gene TRBV7-9 combines with J gene TRBJ1-2; TRBD1 matches at 7 bases. J was trimmed by 0 bases and V by 7 bases; bases with no gene match: 2. The germline V gene has CDR1 SEHNR and CDR2 FQNEAQ (reference sequence). The CDR3 sequence is 13 residues long.

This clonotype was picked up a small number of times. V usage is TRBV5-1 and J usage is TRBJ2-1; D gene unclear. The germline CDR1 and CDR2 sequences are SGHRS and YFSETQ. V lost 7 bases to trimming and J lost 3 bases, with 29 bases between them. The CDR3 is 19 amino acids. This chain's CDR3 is CASGSSVGPSRNSYNEQFF. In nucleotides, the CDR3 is TGCGCCAGCGGGTCTAGTGTGGGCCCAAGCCGCAATAGCTACAATGAGCAGTTCTTC.

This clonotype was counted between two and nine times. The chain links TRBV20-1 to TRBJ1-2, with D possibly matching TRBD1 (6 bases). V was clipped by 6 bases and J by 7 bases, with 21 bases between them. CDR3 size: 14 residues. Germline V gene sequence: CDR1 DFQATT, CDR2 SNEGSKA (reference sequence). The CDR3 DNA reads TGCAGTGCGCCCGACCCGGGACAACTGCCTGGCTACACCTTC. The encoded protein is CSAPDPGQLPGYTF.

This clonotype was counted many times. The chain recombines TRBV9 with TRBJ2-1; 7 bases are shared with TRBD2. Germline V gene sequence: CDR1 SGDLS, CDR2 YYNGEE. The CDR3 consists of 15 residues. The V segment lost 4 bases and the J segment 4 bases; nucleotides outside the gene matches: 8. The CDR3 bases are TGTGCCAGCAGCACCGGGGGGATTCAGTACAATGAGCAGTTCTTC. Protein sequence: CASSTGGIQYNEQFF.

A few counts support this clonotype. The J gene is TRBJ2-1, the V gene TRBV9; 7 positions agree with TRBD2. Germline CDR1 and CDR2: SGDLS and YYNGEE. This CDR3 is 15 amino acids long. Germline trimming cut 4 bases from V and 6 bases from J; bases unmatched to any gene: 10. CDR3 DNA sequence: TGTGCCAGCAGCACAGTCGGGCTAGCGGCCAATGAGCAGTTCTTC. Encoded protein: CASSTVGLAANEQFF.

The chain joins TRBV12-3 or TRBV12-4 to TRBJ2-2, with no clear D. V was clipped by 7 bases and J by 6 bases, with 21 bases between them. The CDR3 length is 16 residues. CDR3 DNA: TGTGCCAGCATTACCCTAGGTTCTTTATCCCCCGGGGAGCTGTTTTTT. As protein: CASITLGSLSPGELFF.

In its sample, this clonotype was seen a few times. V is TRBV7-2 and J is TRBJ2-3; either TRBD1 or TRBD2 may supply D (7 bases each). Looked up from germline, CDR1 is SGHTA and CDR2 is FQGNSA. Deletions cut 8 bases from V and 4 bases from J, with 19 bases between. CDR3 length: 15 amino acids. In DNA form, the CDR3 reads TGTGCCAGCGCGAAGGGGGCGGGGGTCGCAGATACGCAGTATTTT. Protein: CASAKGAGVADTQYF.

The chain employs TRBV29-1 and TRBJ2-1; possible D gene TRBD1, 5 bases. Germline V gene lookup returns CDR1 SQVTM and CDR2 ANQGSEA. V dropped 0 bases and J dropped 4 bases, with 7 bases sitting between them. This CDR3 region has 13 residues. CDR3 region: CSVEDQGYNEQFF. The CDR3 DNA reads TGCAGCGTTGAAGACCAGGGTTACAATGAGCAGTTCTTC.

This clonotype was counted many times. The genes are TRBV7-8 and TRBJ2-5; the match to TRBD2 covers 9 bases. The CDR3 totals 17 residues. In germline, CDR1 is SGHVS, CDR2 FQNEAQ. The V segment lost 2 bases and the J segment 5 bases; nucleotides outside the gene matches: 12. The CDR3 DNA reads TGTGCCAGCAGCTTAAATATGGGAGCGGGAGGTTGGGAGACCCAGTACTTC. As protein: CASSLNMGAGGWETQYF.

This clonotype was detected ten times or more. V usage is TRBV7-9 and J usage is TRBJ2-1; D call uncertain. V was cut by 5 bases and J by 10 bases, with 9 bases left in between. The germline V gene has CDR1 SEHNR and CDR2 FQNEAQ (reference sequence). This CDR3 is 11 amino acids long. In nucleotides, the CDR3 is TGTGCCAGCAGCGGGCGACCAGAGCAGTTCTTC. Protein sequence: CASSGRPEQFF.

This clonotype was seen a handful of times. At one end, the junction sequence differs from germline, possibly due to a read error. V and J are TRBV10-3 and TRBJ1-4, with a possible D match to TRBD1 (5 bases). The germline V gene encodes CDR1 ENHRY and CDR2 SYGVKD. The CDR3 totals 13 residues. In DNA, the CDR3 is TGTGCCGTCAGAAGGGGCCTTAATGAAAAACTGTTTTTT. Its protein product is CAVRRGLNEKLFF.

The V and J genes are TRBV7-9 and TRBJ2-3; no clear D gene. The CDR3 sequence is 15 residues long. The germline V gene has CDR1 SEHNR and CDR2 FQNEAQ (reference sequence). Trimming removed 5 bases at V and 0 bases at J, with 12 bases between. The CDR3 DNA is TGTGCCAGCAGCCTACAGCGATCTAGCACAGATACGCAGTATTTT. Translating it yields CASSLQRSSTDTQYF.

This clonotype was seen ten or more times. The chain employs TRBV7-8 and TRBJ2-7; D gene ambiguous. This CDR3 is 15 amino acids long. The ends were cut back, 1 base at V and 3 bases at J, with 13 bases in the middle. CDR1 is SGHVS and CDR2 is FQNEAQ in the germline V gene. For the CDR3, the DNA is TGTGCCAGCAGCTTAGTAGGTGGGGATGGCTACGAGCAGTACTTC. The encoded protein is CASSLVGGDGYEQYF.

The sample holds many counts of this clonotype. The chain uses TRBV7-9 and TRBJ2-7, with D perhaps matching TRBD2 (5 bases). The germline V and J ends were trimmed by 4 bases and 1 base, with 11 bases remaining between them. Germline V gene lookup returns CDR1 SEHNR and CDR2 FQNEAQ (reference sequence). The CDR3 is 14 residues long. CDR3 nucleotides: TGTGCCAGCAGCTCAACGAGCGGTTCCTACGAGCAGTACTTC. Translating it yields CASSSTSGSYEQYF. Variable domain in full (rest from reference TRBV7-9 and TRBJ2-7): DTGVSQNPRHKITKRGQNVTFRCDPISEHNRLYWYRQTLGQGPEFLTYFQNEAQLEKSRLLSDRFSAERPKGSFSTLEIQRTEQGDSAMYLCASSSTSGSYEQYFGPGTRLTVT.

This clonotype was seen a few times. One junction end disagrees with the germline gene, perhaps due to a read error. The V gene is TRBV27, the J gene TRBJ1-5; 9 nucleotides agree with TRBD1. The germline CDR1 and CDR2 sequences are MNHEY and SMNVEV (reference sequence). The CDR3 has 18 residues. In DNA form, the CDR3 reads TGCACCAGCAGTCGACTGCCCGACCGGGACAGGGACAATCAGCCCCAGCATTTT. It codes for CTSSRLPDRDRDNQPQHF.

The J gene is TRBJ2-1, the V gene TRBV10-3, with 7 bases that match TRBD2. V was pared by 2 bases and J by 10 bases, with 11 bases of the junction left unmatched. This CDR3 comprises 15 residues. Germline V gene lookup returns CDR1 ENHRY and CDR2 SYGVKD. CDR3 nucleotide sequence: TGTGCCATCAGTGAGGGAGGGAGGGTGAAAGCGGAGCAGTTCTTC. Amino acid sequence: CAISEGGRVKAEQFF.

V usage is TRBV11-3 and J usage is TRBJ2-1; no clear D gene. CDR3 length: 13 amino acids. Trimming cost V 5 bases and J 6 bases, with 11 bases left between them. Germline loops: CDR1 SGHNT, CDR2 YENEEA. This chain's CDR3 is CASSQTLRNEQFF. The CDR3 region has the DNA TGTGCCAGCAGCCAGACCCTTCGCAATGAGCAGTTCTTC.

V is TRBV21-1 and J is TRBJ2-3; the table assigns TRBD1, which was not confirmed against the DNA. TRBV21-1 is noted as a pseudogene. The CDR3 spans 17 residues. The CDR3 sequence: CASSDLRRGRDTDTQYF. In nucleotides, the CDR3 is TGTGCCAGCAGCGACCTTAGGCGGGGGCGTGATACAGATACGCAGTATTTT.

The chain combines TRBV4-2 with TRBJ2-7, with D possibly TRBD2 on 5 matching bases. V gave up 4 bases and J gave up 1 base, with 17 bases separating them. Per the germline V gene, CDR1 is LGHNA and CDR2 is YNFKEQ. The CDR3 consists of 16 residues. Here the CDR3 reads CASSPTRSGASYEQYF. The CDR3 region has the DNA TGTGCCAGCAGCCCCACACGCAGCGGAGCTTCCTACGAGCAGTACTTC.

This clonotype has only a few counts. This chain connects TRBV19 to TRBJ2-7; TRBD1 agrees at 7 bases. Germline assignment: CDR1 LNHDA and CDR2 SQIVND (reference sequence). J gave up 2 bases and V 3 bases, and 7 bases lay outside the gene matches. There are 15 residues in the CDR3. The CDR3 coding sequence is TGTGCCAGTAGTATGGCCGGGACAGCGACCTACGAGCAGTACTTC. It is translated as CASSMAGTATYEQYF.

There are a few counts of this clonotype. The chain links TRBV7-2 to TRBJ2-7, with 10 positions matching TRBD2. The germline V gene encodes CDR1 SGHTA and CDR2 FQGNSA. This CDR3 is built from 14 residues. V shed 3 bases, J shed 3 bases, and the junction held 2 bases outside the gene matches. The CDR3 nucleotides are TGTGCCAGCAGCTTCCGACTAGCGGGCTACGAGCAGTACTTC. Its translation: CASSFRLAGYEQYF.